These T cell receptor beta chains were read from a single sample in a study of cytomegalovirus exposure and HLA in healthy donors. The protocol was immunoSEQ multiplex PCR, while the TCRdb copy is restricted to in-frame clones and leaves out a portion. Of around 110,000 clones detected, 65% to 90% appear once; the ten largest clones hold more than 1.5%. Sequenced: PBMCs. These receptors came from a man over 45 in good health and CMV-seronegative. CDR3s include the opening cysteine and the closing phenylalanine or tryptophan. D genes are given only for firm matches. Clone size is not always given. Where it is, it says once, few, many or a class for expanded clones.

>TRBV5-1|once|TRBJ1-2|.
TGCGCCAGCAGCTTTGAAGGGGCGAATGGCTACACCTTC
CASSFEGANGYTF
>TRBV28|.|TRBJ2-3|TRBD2
TGTGCCAGCAGTTTAACGTCTCCGGGACTAGCGGGGGCGCCAGATACGCAGTATTTT
CASSLTSPGLAGAPDTQYF
>TRBV28|.|TRBJ1-5|.
TGTGCCAGCAGCCTATCCCAGGGGAATCAGCCCCAGCATTTT
CASSLSQGNQPQHF
>TRBV30|.|TRBJ2-1|TRBD2
TGTGCCTGGAGTGTCGGGACTAGCGGGGGCCATGAGCAGTTCTTC
CAWSVGTSGGHEQFF
>TRBV2|.|TRBJ1-3|TRBD1
TGTGCCAGCAGCAGACAGGGTCCCCAAAACTCTGGAAACACCATATATTTT
CASSRQGPQNSGNTIYF
>TRBV2|.|TRBJ2-1|TRBD2
TGTGCCAGCAGTGTGGAAGCGGGGGGTTACAATGAGCAGTTCTTC
CASSVEAGGYNEQFF
>TRBV10-3|.|TRBJ1-1|.
TGTGCCATCAACACACAGCTGAACACTGAAGCTTTCTTT
CAINTQLNTEAFF
>TRBV4-3|.|TRBJ1-4|.
TGCGCCAGCAGCCAAGATAGTGAAAAACTGTTTTTT
CASSQDSEKLFF
>TRBV28|.|TRBJ1-2|.
TGTGCCAGCAGTTTTAATCCCATTTTACATGGCTATGGCTACACCTTC
CASSFNPILHGYGYTF
>TRBV19|many|TRBJ1-5|.
TGTGCCAGTAGTCCAGGGGATTTTCAGCCCCAGCATTTT
CASSPGDFQPQHF
>TRBV11-2|few|TRBJ1-5|.
TGTGCCAGCAGCTTAAATGCGGGATACAGCAATCAGCCCCAGCATTTT
CASSLNAGYSNQPQHF
>TRBV6-5|.|TRBJ2-7|.
TGTGCCAGCAGTTACTCGAGGCTAGGGGGCTACGAGCAGTACTTC
CASSYSRLGGYEQYF
>TRBV10-3|.|TRBJ2-3|.
TGTGCCCTCCGGAGTAGCGCGGGTCCAGGGGTGGAGTATTTT
CALRSSAGPGVEYF
>TRBV7-2|.|TRBJ2-4|TRBD2
TGTGCCAGCAGCTTAGGAGCGGGGGGGCTATTAGCCAAAAACATTCAGTACTTC
CASSLGAGGLLAKNIQYF
>TRBV5-6|once|TRBJ1-1|.
TGTGCCAGCAGCTTGCGTCCCTTGAACACTGAAGCTTTCTTT
CASSLRPLNTEAFF
>TRBV19|.|TRBJ2-7|.
TGTGCCAGTAGTATAAACAGTCCCTACGAGCAGTACTTC
CASSINSPYEQYF
>TRBV9|few|TRBJ2-7|TRBD1
TGTGCCAGCAGCGTGACAGGGGGAGCCGTGTACGAGCAGTACTTC
CASSVTGGAVYEQYF
>TRBV5-1|.|TRBJ2-7|TRBD2
TGCGCCAGCAGATCCACTAGCGGGGGGTACGAGCAGTACTTC
CASRSTSGGYEQYF
>TRBV9|.|TRBJ1-1|.
TGTGCCAGCAGCGGAATAAACCGGGACTTAGGACGGGCTTTCTTT
CASSGINRDLGRAFF
>TRBV4-1|.|TRBJ1-3|.
TGCGCCAGCAGCCAAGGTCCCCTCAAGAGCTCTGGAAACACCATATATTTT
CASSQGPLKSSGNTIYF
>TRBV29-1|.|TRBJ1-1|.
TGCAGCGGAGGCGGACATACGAACACTGAAGCTTTCTTT
CSGGGHTNTEAFF
>TRBV18|once|TRBJ1-1|.
TGTGCCAGCAGCTTTGAGTTCGGACAGAAGAACACTGAAGCTTTCTTT
CASSFEFGQKNTEAFF
>TRBV2|.|TRBJ1-4|.
TGTGCCAGCAGGGCGACAGTAGCCTATGAAAAACTGTTTTTT
CASRATVAYEKLFF
>TRBV19|.|TRBJ1-5|.
TGTGCCAGTAGTATAAGGGTAGGGGACATGGGCAATCAGCCCCAGCATTTT
CASSIRVGDMGNQPQHF
>TRBV30|.|TRBJ2-7|.
TGTGCCTGGATAGCCAAAAATTTACCCGAGCAGTACTTC
CAWIAKNLPEQYF
>TRBV5-1|once|TRBJ1-6|TRBD1
TGCGCCAGCGGGACAGGGGATTCACCCCTCCACTTT
CASGTGDSPLHF
>TRBV28|few|TRBJ1-5|TRBD1
TGTGCCAGCAGTTTACCTAATGACAGGGATCAGCCCCAGCATTTT
CASSLPNDRDQPQHF
>TRBV5-4|.|TRBJ2-3|TRBD1
TGTGCCAGCAGCGCCCCCAAGGGGGCGACAGATACGCAGTATTTT
CASSAPKGATDTQYF
>TRBV7-6|.|TRBJ1-3|.
TGTGCCAGCAGCTTACGGGGGTCAGGAAACACCATATATTTT
CASSLRGSGNTIYF
>TRBV5-1|.|TRBJ2-1|TRBD1
TGCGCCAGCAGCTTCACCGGGACAGGCATGTACAATGAGCAGTTCTTC
CASSFTGTGMYNEQFF
>TRBV11-2|.|TRBJ2-1|.
TGTGCCAGCAGCCCTTCCAACAGCGGCCACTACAATGAGCAGTTCTTC
CASSPSNSGHYNEQFF
>TRBV7-9|.|TRBJ2-1|.
TGTGCCAGCAGCTTAGGCGGGACAGCCTACAATGAGCAGTTCTTC
CASSLGGTAYNEQFF
>TRBV11-3|.|TRBJ2-7|TRBD2
TGTGCCAGCAGCCCGGGGGGAGCGGAGTCCTACGAGCAGTACTTC
CASSPGGAESYEQYF
>TRBV7-2|.|TRBJ2-5|.
TGTGCCAGCAGCTTGAATACTTTCCAAGAGACCCAGTACTTC
CASSLNTFQETQYF
>TRBV19|.|TRBJ1-6|TRBD1
TGTGCCAGTAGTCAGGACAGGGGGAATTCACCCCTCCACTTT
CASSQDRGNSPLHF
>TRBV5-1|.|TRBJ2-1|.
TGCGCCAGCAGCTTGGCCGCGGGCAGCCCTTCCTACAATGAGCAGTTCTTC
CASSLAAGSPSYNEQFF
>TRBV15|.|TRBJ1-4|.
TGTGCCACCAGCAAGACCTTAGGAGGGGCTTATGAAAAACTGTTTTTT
CATSKTLGGAYEKLFF
>TRBV6-6|.|TRBJ2-3|TRBD1
TGTGCCAGCAGCGACAGGGGCACAGATACGCAGTATTTT
CASSDRGTDTQYF
>TRBV7-2|.|TRBJ1-2|TRBD1
TGTGCCAGCAGCCTAGGGCAGGGACAGGGCCGGGGCTACACCTTC
CASSLGQGQGRGYTF
>TRBV18|.|TRBJ2-7|TRBD1
TGTGCCAGCTCATCCGGGACAGGGGCCTCCGAGCAGTACTTC
CASSSGTGASEQYF
>TRBV7-9|.|TRBJ2-1|TRBD2
TGTGCCAGCAGCTTAGCGCGGGCTAGCGGGGGGTCCTACAATGAGCAGTTCTTC
CASSLARASGGSYNEQFF
>TRBV5-1|.|TRBJ1-1|TRBD1
TGCGCCAGCAGGACAGGGACCATGAACACTGAAGCTTTCTTT
CASRTGTMNTEAFF
>TRBV2|.|TRBJ2-3|TRBD2
TGTGCCAGCAGGACTAGCGTAGTAGATACGCAGTATTTT
CASRTSVVDTQYF
>TRBV28|.|TRBJ2-5|TRBD1
TGTGCCAGCAGGATGCCTGACACTGGGACAGGGCATGAGACCCAGTACTTC
CASRMPDTGTGHETQYF
>TRBV28|.|TRBJ2-2|.
TGTGCCAGCAGTTTTCGTCTTAGTCGTGGCGGGGAGCTGTTTTTT
CASSFRLSRGGELFF
>TRBV30|.|TRBJ1-1|.
TGTGCCTGGAGTCTACTACCGGGCACTGAAGCTTTCTTT
CAWSLLPGTEAFF
>TRBV5-1|few|TRBJ2-5|TRBD2
TGCGCCAGCAGCTTGGGCCGGACTAGCGGGGAAGAGACCCAGTACTTC
CASSLGRTSGEETQYF
>TRBV11-3|few|TRBJ2-7|.
TGTGCCAGCAGCCCTGGGACTGAAACGGGGGAGCAGTACTTC
CASSPGTETGEQYF
>TRBV5-1|few|TRBJ2-3|.
TGCGCCAGCAGCCGAGGCACAGATACGCAGTATTTT
CASSRGTDTQYF
>TRBV2|.|TRBJ2-2|TRBD1
TGTGCCAGCAGTGCTGACAGGGGAACCGGGGAGCTGTTTTTT
CASSADRGTGELFF
>TRBV5-4|.|TRBJ2-1|.
TGTGCCAGCAGCCCGCGACAGAGCTCCTACAATGAGCAGTTCTTC
CASSPRQSSYNEQFF
>TRBV4-3|.|TRBJ1-5|TRBD1
TGCGCCAGCAGCCAGGACAGGCTTCAGCCCCAGCATTTT
CASSQDRLQPQHF
>TRBV6-5|.|TRBJ2-3|TRBD1
TGTGCCAGCAGCCTTGGGACAGGGCTGGGAGATACGCAGTATTTT
CASSLGTGLGDTQYF
>TRBV7-9|.|TRBJ1-3|TRBD1
TGTGCCAGCAGCGTAACAGGGGGATATGGTAACACCATATATTTT
CASSVTGGYGNTIYF
>TRBV19|.|TRBJ1-5|TRBD1
TGTGCCAGTATTCGGGACAGGGATAGCAATCAGCCCCAGCATTTT
CASIRDRDSNQPQHF